These T cell receptor beta chains were read from a single sample in a study of T cell responses to AZD1222 COVID-19 vaccine. The method was immunoSEQ multiplex PCR; TCRdb's version includes in-frame clones alone and lacks a portion of them. The sample includes 69,000 or so clones, 70% to 90% of them seen just once. This specimen consisted of peripheral blood, obtained 28 days after the second AZD1222 dose. The receptors derive from an adult who received the AZD1222 COVID-19 vaccine. The CDR3 runs from the conserved cysteine through the conserved F or W. The D gene is left open where the match is weak. The listing skips clone size in some rows; elsewhere it reads once, few, many or a size class.

CASSPVAGTEAFF	TGTGCCAGCAGCCCCGTCGCTGGGACAGAAGCTTTCTTT	.	.	TRBV6-5	TRBJ1-1
CASSVGTSGRSSEQYF	TGTGCCAGCAGCGTTGGGACTAGCGGGAGGTCGAGCGAGCAGTACTTC	once	TRBD2	TRBV9	TRBJ2-7
CASSPPYRANQPQHF	TGTGCCAGTAGTCCCCCCTACAGGGCCAATCAGCCCCAGCATTTT	.	.	TRBV19	TRBJ1-5
CASSQSFSGTSPYEQYF	TGTGCCAGCAGCCAGTCCTTCTCCGGGACTAGCCCCTACGAGCAGTACTTC	.	TRBD2	TRBV3-1/TRBV3-2	TRBJ2-7
CASSDRGRGTEAFF	TGTGCCAGTAGTGACAGGGGGCGGGGTACTGAAGCTTTCTTT	.	TRBD1	TRBV19	TRBJ1-1
CASSLLSSGEKLFF	TGTGCCAGCAGCTTGTTGTCTTCGGGTGAAAAACTGTTTTTT	.	.	TRBV5-6	TRBJ1-4
CASRPEVDSNQPQHF	TGTGCCAGCAGACCCGAGGTGGATAGCAATCAGCCCCAGCATTTT	.	.	TRBV2	TRBJ1-5
CASMLDNSGNTIYF	TGTGCCAGCATGCTAGATAACTCTGGAAACACCATATATTTT	.	.	TRBV2	TRBJ1-3
CASSPGGNGETQYF	TGTGCCAGCAGCCCGGGGGGGAATGGTGAGACCCAGTACTTC	.	TRBD2	TRBV7-2	TRBJ2-5
CASSFGAGIKEKLFF	TGTGCCAGCAGCTTCGGGGCAGGGATAAAGGAAAAACTGTTTTTT	once	.	TRBV9	TRBJ1-4
CASSSQQGANTEAFF	TGTGCCAGCAGCTCTCAACAGGGGGCTAACACTGAAGCTTTCTTT	.	TRBD1	TRBV7-2	TRBJ1-1
CASSPRGTGSYEQYF	TGTGCCAGCTCCCCACGGGGGACAGGCTCCTACGAGCAGTACTTC	.	TRBD1	TRBV18	TRBJ2-7
CASISTPNTEAFF	TGTGCCAGTATTTCGACACCGAACACTGAAGCTTTCTTT	once	.	TRBV19	TRBJ1-1
CASSLGGGGRGAFF	TGTGCCAGCAGCTTAGGAGGAGGGGGCAGAGGGGCTTTCTTT	.	TRBD1	TRBV7-8	TRBJ1-1
CASSYFGTATYGYTF	TGTGCCAGCAGTTACTTTGGGACAGCAACTTATGGCTACACCTTC	.	TRBD1	TRBV6-5	TRBJ1-2
CSVRSGSNQPQHF	TGCAGCGTCCGGTCGGGTAGCAATCAGCCCCAGCATTTT	.	.	TRBV29-1	TRBJ1-5
CASETSGEQFF	TGTGCCAGTGAAACTAGCGGTGAGCAGTTCTTC	.	TRBD2	TRBV27	TRBJ2-1
CASSPGWGGGPEAFF	TGCGCCAGCAGCCCCGGTTGGGGGGGAGGACCTGAAGCTTTCTTT	.	.	TRBV4-1	TRBJ1-1
CAWTGGQVGEQYF	TGTGCCTGGACCGGGGGCCAGGTTGGTGAGCAGTACTTC	.	.	TRBV30	TRBJ2-7
CASSLGDTQYF	TGTGCCAGCAGTTTGGGAGATACGCAGTATTTT	few	.	TRBV12-3/TRBV12-4	TRBJ2-3
CASSPAGTAYGYTF	TGTGCCAGCAGCCCGGCCGGGACAGCCTATGGCTACACCTTC	.	TRBD1	TRBV7-9	TRBJ1-2
CASSLDDYTEAFF	TGCGCCAGCAGCTTGGATGACTACACTGAAGCTTTCTTT	.	.	TRBV5-1	TRBJ1-1
CASSEDRKGNEKLFF	TGTGCCAGCAGTGAAGACAGGAAGGGAAATGAAAAACTGTTTTTT	.	.	TRBV2	TRBJ1-4
CATSRDLGGETQYF	TGTGCCACCAGCAGAGATCTAGGTGGGGAGACCCAGTACTTC	.	.	TRBV15	TRBJ2-5
CASSLDRGPGGYTF	TGTGCCAGCAGCTTAGACAGGGGCCCCGGTGGCTACACCTTC	.	TRBD1	TRBV7-9	TRBJ1-2
CASSPTGFTGELFF	TGTGCCAGCAGCCCCACGGGATTCACCGGGGAGCTGTTTTTT	.	.	TRBV3-1/TRBV3-2	TRBJ2-2
CAWSAQTGDSPLHF	TGTGCCTGGAGTGCACAGACAGGGGATTCACCCCTCCACTTT	.	TRBD1	TRBV30	TRBJ1-6
CASSLGPSVGPQHF	TGTGCCAGCAGCTTGGGCCCATCGGTGGGGCCCCAGCATTTT	.	.	TRBV5-5	TRBJ1-5
CASSPEYRGTPNYGYTF	TGTGCCAGCAGCCCCGAGTATCGCGGGACACCTAACTATGGCTACACCTTC	.	.	TRBV3-1/TRBV3-2	TRBJ1-2
CASSPPQGSAGETQYF	TGTGCCAGCTCACCACCCCAGGGTTCGGCAGGGGAGACCCAGTACTTC	.	.	TRBV18	TRBJ2-5
CSVEERSGQPQHF	TGCAGCGTTGAAGAGAGGTCCGGGCAGCCCCAGCATTTT	.	.	TRBV29-1	TRBJ1-5
CASSVVGGMTYNEQFF	TGTGCCAGCAGCGTAGTGGGCGGGATGACCTACAATGAGCAGTTCTTC	.	.	TRBV9	TRBJ2-1
CASSPGNDRETQYF	TGTGCCAGCTCACCAGGAAACGATCGGGAGACCCAGTACTTC	.	.	TRBV18	TRBJ2-5
CASSRNQNTEAFF	TGTGCCAGCAGTCGGAATCAGAACACTGAAGCTTTCTTT	.	.	TRBV12-3/TRBV12-4	TRBJ1-1
CASRGQGDNEQFF	TGTGCCAGCAGGGGACAGGGAGACAATGAGCAGTTCTTC	.	TRBD1	TRBV7-9	TRBJ2-1
CASSPPTSGNTIYF	TGTGCCAGCAGCCCGCCCACCTCTGGAAACACCATATATTTT	.	.	TRBV7-2	TRBJ1-3